What follows is one T cell receptor beta chain and its context. CDR1 is MDHEN and CDR2 is SYDVKM in the germline V gene. The V end lost 1 base, the J end lost 1 base, and 10 bases lay between the germline ends. The CDR3 has 15 residues. The source of the sample is a study of blood T cell repertoires in COVID-19. Sequenced by immunoSEQ multiplex PCR; TCRdb stores in-frame clones only, minus some. The sample has about 50,000 clones; about nine tenths are singletons. The V call is TRBV28, the J call TRBJ1-1, with unresolved D. The receptor was isolated from a human donor in a cohort sampled during active COVID-19. Sample: peripheral blood. The CDR3, as DNA: TGTGCCAGCAGTTTATTGAGGTGGAAGAACACTGAAGCTTTCTTT. Translated: CASSLLRWKNTEAFF.